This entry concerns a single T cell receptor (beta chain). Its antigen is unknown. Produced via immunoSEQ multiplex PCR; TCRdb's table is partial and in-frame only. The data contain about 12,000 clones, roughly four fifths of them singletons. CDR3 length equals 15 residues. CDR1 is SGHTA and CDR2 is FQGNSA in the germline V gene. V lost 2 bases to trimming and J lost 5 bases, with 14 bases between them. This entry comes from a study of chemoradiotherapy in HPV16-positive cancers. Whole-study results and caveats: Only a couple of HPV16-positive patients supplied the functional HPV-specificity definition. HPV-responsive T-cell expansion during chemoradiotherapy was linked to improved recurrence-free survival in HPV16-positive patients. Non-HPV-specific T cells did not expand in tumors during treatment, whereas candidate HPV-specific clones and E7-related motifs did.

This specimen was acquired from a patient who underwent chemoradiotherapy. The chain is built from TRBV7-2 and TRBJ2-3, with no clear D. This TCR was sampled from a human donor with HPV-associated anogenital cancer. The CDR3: CASSLKPRVQDTQYF. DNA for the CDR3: TGTGCCAGCAGCTTAAAACCCCGGGTTCAAGATACGCAGTATTTT.